This TCR beta chain was retrieved from a study of T cells in Graves' hyperthyroidism and ophthalmopathy. RNA transcripts gave rise to amplified TCR beta CDR3 regions. RT-PCR in the first round (using the HTBI primer set) targeted the TCR CDR3. TCRdb reprocessed the multiplex PCR reads via MiXCR and lists one record per CDR3 protein. The data contain approximately 740,000 distinct CDR3 sequences, about 14% of them singletons. The CDR3 spans 16 residues. The germline CDR1 and CDR2 sequences are DFQATT and SNEGSKA (reference sequence). V trimming: 4 bases; J trimming: 4 bases; junction bases outside the gene matches: 10.

This sequence joins TRBV20-1 and TRBJ2-5; 12 positions agree with TRBD2. Material for sequencing was blood. The TCR sequence derives from a woman aged 18-29 years with Graves' hyperthyroidism. The CDR3 region is CSATSSGRARRETQYF. The CDR3 nucleotides read TGCAGTGCTACATCTAGCGGGAGGGCCCGGCGAGAGACCCAGTACTTC.